Listed here are 28 T cell receptor beta chains from one sample, sequenced in a study of regulatory T cells after allogeneic stem cell transplantation (dated by TCRdb to the late 2010s). Sequenced on an Illumina MiSeq. The SMARTer RACE cDNA Amplification kit was used to reverse transcribe the RNA, and the TCR beta CDR3 region was then amplified. Using fastp trimming at Q25 and MiXCR clonotype assembly, TCRdb reanalyzed the public sequencing data and kept in-frame beta chains. Records with the same CDR3 protein are collapsed into one entry carrying the most frequent genes and DNA. For this sample there are about 1,100 distinct CDR3 sequences; 15% to 20% appear just once. The leading ten clones occupy more than 10% of the sample. The label giving this sample's time point can be read as: 30 days after allogeneic hematopoietic stem cell transplantation. The source material was sorted CD4+ T cells from blood (whether regulatory or conventional is not recorded), sampled 30 days after allogeneic stem cell transplant. The receptor set was obtained from a human patient who had an allogeneic stem cell transplant, so the T cells may come from the graft donor.

Note on this clonotype: A junction end diverges from the germline sequence, so it may reflect a read error. The chain carries TRBV7-6 and TRBJ1-5, with TRBD1 identical over 7 bases. CDR3 length: 15 amino acids. Germline V lookup: CDR1 SGHVS, CDR2 FNYEAQ. The CDR3 loop is CASSLDDRVNRPLHF. The CDR3 DNA reads TGTGCCAGCAGCTTGGACGACAGGGTGAATCGGCCCCTGCATTTT.

V and J are TRBV5-1 and TRBJ1-6, with TRBD1 matching 10 bases. The CDR3 contains 15 residues. V lost 0 bases and J lost 9; bases outside the gene matches: 3. Germline V lookup: CDR1 SGHRS, CDR2 YFSETQ. The DNA of the CDR3 is TGCGCCAGCAGCTTGGAGGGACAGGGGCCTTCACCCCTCCACTTT. Its translation: CASSLEGQGPSPLHF.

This clonotype was recorded once. Since no conserved phenylalanine or tryptophan closes the CDR3, a read error is the likely cause. V and J are TRBV10-3 and TRBJ2-7, with a possible D match to TRBD1 (6 bases). Between the trimmed V and J ends, which lost 6 bases and 5 bases, there was a span of 17 bases. Germline CDR1 ENHRY, CDR2 SYGVKD. The CDR3 loop spans 14 amino acids. The CDR3 region has the DNA TGTGCCATCAGCCAAGGGGGACACAGGGACGAGCAGTACCCC. It is translated as CAISQGGHRDEQYP.

In its sample, this clonotype is medium-sized. The rearrangement joins TRBV10-2 to TRBJ2-1; D is unresolved. Germline loops: CDR1 WSHSY, CDR2 SAAADI. Between the trimmed V and J ends, which lost 5 bases and 0 bases, there was a span of 8 bases. The CDR3 totals 14 residues. The CDR3 DNA reads TGCGCCAGCAGTCGCCATGTCTCCTACAATGAGCAGTTCTTC. This sequence encodes CASSRHVSYNEQFF.

Judged by abundance, this clonotype is medium-sized. The CDR3 coding sequence is TGTGCCAGCAGCCCCCGACAGGGTCTTCGGGATACGCAGTATTTT. Protein product: CASSPRQGLRDTQYF. This chain links TRBV7-6 with TRBJ2-3; 7 nucleotides match TRBD1. V was pared by 5 bases and J by 6 bases, with 11 bases of the junction left unmatched. The CDR3 is made up of 15 amino acids. The germline gives CDR1 SGHVS, CDR2 FNYEAQ.

This clonotype is medium-sized by share. The V call is TRBV6-1, the J call TRBJ1-1; D unresolved. V lost 6 bases and J 3 bases, leaving 14 bases between the germline ends. The CDR3 runs to 14 residues. Germline-derived CDR1 and CDR2 are MNHNS and SASEGT. CDR3 nucleotide sequence: TGTGCCAGCAGCCCAACGGGGATTTACACTGAAGCTTTCTTT. It yields the protein CASSPTGIYTEAFF.

This clonotype was detected only a few times. A much larger clonotype is one base distant, so this may be a read error. V and J are TRBV20-1 and TRBJ2-3; TRBD2 aligns across 7 bases. The CDR3 runs to 14 residues. Germline CDR1 reads DFQATT; CDR2 reads SNEGSKA (reference sequence). CDR3 bases: TGCAGTGCTAGTCCTAGCGGACCCGCAGATACGCGGTATTTT. Its translation is CSASPSGPADTRYF.

In regard to this clonotype: A much larger clone lies one base from this, so it may be a read error. The chain couples TRBV6-1 to TRBJ1-5; D uncertain. The DNA end favors TRBJ2-3, so the J call may be wrong. This CDR3 contains 12 residues. In germline, CDR1 is MNHNS, CDR2 SASEGT. The DNA of the CDR3 is TGTGCCAGCAGCAAGGAGACCCAGCCCCAGTATTTT. It translates to CASSKETQPQYF.

This clonotype was counted between two and nine times. This clone may be a read error of a much larger clone one base away. The rearrangement joins TRBV27 to TRBJ2-7; 9 bases map to TRBD2. This CDR3 spans 18 amino acids. Germline-derived CDR1 and CDR2 are MNHEY and SMNVEV (reference sequence). The CDR3, as DNA: TGTGCCAGCAGTTTATCAGCGAGAGCGGGAGGCATGGCCTACGAGCAGTCCTTC. The encoded protein is CASSLSARAGGMAYEQSF.

Judged by abundance, this clonotype is medium-sized. The chain joins TRBV4-1 to TRBJ2-7; perhaps TRBD1 as D (6 bases). The CDR3 consists of 18 residues. Germline V gene data show CDR1 as MGHRA and CDR2 as YSYEKL. Deletions cut 4 bases from V and 0 bases from J, with 22 bases between. The CDR3, as DNA: TGCGCCAGCAGCCCACCAAGGACAGAAGCAATAAGCTCCTACGAGCAGTACTTC. As protein: CASSPPRTEAISSYEQYF.

By frequency in the sample, this clonotype is large. This sequence joins TRBV6-1 and TRBJ1-5; D remains ambiguous. CDR3 length: 14 amino acids. Trimming removed 4 bases at V and 5 bases at J, with 12 bases between. Germline values: CDR1 MNHNS, CDR2 SASEGT. CDR3 region: CASSAQVTDQPQHF. CDR3 coding DNA: TGTGCCAGCAGTGCTCAGGTAACCGATCAGCCCCAGCATTTT.

This clonotype is categorized as medium-sized (0.01 to 0.1%). V is TRBV2 and J is TRBJ2-5; 9 bases map to TRBD2. Germline V gives CDR1 SNHLY, CDR2 FYNNEI. Trimming at V came to 7 bases and at J to 0 bases, leaving 15 bases not matched to a gene. The CDR3 is 18 residues long. The CDR3 DNA reads TGTGCCAGCATCTGGAGAAGCGGGAGGTCCCTTTACCAAGAGACCCAGTACTTC. Translated: CASIWRSGRSLYQETQYF. Full variable domain (missing parts from reference TRBV2 and TRBJ2-5): EPEVTQTPSHQVTQMGQEVILRCVPISNHLYFYWYRQILGQKVEFLVSFYNNEISEKSEIFDDQFSVERPDGSNFTLKIRSTKLEDSAMYFCASIWRSGRSLYQETQYFGPGTRLLVL.

This clonotype is medium-sized in the sample. V is TRBV10-3 and J is TRBJ2-1; D not certain. Trimming pared 0 bases from V and 0 bases from J, leaving 12 bases between. This CDR3 is built from 17 residues. The V gene's germline CDR1 is ENHRY and CDR2 SYGVKD. CDR3 region: CAISESIQESSYNEQFF. In DNA, the CDR3 is TGTGCCATCAGTGAGTCGATTCAGGAGAGCTCCTACAATGAGCAGTTCTTC.

This clonotype has a handful of counts. The chain employs TRBV5-1 and TRBJ2-3, with 7 bases that match TRBD2. The ends lost 4 bases at V and 6 bases at J; junction bases unmatched: 17. This CDR3 comprises 17 residues. The germline V gene has CDR1 SGHRS and CDR2 YFSETQ. CDR3 DNA sequence: TGCGCCAGCAGCCACGAATTAGGACGGGGGGTGCCGGATACGCAGTATTTT. As protein: CASSHELGRGVPDTQYF.

Comment on this clonotype: A read error is likely, as this CDR3 ends without the conserved phenylalanine or tryptophan. V is TRBV27 and J is TRBJ2-2, with a possible D match to TRBD2 (6 bases). The V gene's germline CDR1 is MNHEY and CDR2 SMNVEV (reference sequence). Between the trimmed V and J ends, which lost 2 bases and 11 bases, there was a span of 30 bases. The CDR3 runs to 19 residues. CDR3 sequence: CASSLRYRWEVPSANELFS. The CDR3 DNA follows: TGTGCCAGCAGTTTAAGATACCGTTGGGAGGTGCCTTCGGCGAACGAGCTGTTTTCT.

This clonotype is labeled as large. The chain recombines TRBV28 with TRBJ2-1; no definite D call. Germline CDR1 and CDR2: MDHEN and SYDVKM. The CDR3 is 11 residues long. Between the trimmed V and J ends, which lost 6 bases and 7 bases, there was a span of 7 bases. CDR3 nucleotides: TGTGCCAGCAGGTTTAGGAATGAGCAGTTCTTC. Translated: CASRFRNEQFF.

By share of the sample, this clonotype is medium-sized (0.01 to 0.1%). V usage is TRBV27 and J usage is TRBJ2-5, with TRBD2 matching 12 bases. This CDR3 has 14 residues. J gave up 7 bases and V 5 bases, and 5 bases lay outside the gene matches. Per germline, CDR1 MNHEY and CDR2 SMNVEV (reference sequence). The CDR3 DNA follows: TGTGCCAGCAGTCCGACTAGCGGGAGCGTGACCCAGTACTTC. Its protein is CASSPTSGSVTQYF.

Sample share makes this clonotype medium-sized. V is TRBV27 and J is TRBJ2-1; 8 positions match TRBD1. V was clipped by 6 bases and J by 7 bases; unmatched bases: 5. Per germline, CDR1 MNHEY and CDR2 SMNVEV (reference sequence). The CDR3 has 13 residues. The CDR3 reads CASSRDRSNEQFF. CDR3 coding DNA: TGTGCCAGCAGCCGGGACAGGAGTAATGAGCAGTTCTTC.

By proportion, this clonotype is medium-sized. This sequence joins TRBV30 and TRBJ2-5; D may match TRBD1 or TRBD2 (6 bases each). The CDR3 is 18 residues long. The germline gives CDR1 GTSNPN, CDR2 SVGIG (reference sequence). Trimming took 1 base from V and 0 from J, leaving 21 bases between them. The CDR3 coding sequence is TGTGCCTGGAGTGGTGTCAGGGTGGCGGGACAAAACCAAGAGACCCAGTACTTC. Protein: CAWSGVRVAGQNQETQYF.

This clonotype counts as large (0.1 to 1%). This sequence joins TRBV6-5 and TRBJ2-1; 7 bases align to TRBD1. In germline, CDR1 is MNHEY, CDR2 SVGAGI. Trimming removed 6 bases from V and 6 bases from J; junction bases left unmatched: 5. The CDR3 has 13 amino acids. The CDR3 reads CASRLRQGNEQFF. In DNA form, the CDR3 reads TGTGCCAGCAGACTCAGACAGGGCAATGAGCAGTTCTTC.

This chain joins TRBV20-1 and TRBJ1-2, with 7 bases aligning to TRBD1. The germline V gene has CDR1 DFQATT and CDR2 SNEGSKA (reference sequence). CDR3 length equals 12 residues. V was clipped by 5 bases and J by 6 bases; unmatched bases: 6. In nucleotides, the CDR3 is TGCAGTGCTCCTGACAGGGTTGATGGCTACACCTTC. Protein: CSAPDRVDGYTF.

By share, this clonotype counts as medium-sized. The V and J genes are TRBV7-2 and TRBJ2-7, with a tentative D call TRBD2 (5 bases). CDR1 is SGHTA, CDR2 FQGNSA, per germline. Between the trimmed V and J ends, which lost 5 bases and 3 bases, there was a span of 29 bases. The CDR3 is made up of 19 amino acids. CDR3 region: CASSLTWVVTRLRLYEQYF. The CDR3 DNA is TGTGCCAGCAGCCTCACATGGGTGGTTACTAGACTGAGACTCTACGAGCAGTACTTC.

This clonotype counts as medium-sized. This could be a read error, since a much larger clone is one nucleotide away. This chain uses TRBV24-1 with TRBJ2-1; perhaps D is TRBD1 or TRBD2 (5 bases each). CDR1 is KGHDR and CDR2 is SFDVKD in the germline V gene. The CDR3 extends over 13 amino acids. CDR3 DNA: TGTGCCGCCAGTCGGGGCGGCTACAATGAGCAGTTCTTC. Translation gives CAASRGGYNEQFF.

Relative to its sample, this clonotype is medium-sized. The chain uses TRBV7-9 and TRBJ2-5; 13 bases line up with TRBD2. Germline lookup yields CDR1 SEHNR and CDR2 FQNEAQ (reference sequence). The CDR3 is 17 amino acids. The trim removed 4 bases at V and 2 bases at J, leaving 7 bases unmatched. In DNA form, the CDR3 reads TGTGCCAGCAGCTCGCCCGGGACTAGCGGGATTCAAGAGACCCAGTACTTC. Translated: CASSSPGTSGIQETQYF.

By frequency in the sample, this clonotype is medium-sized. This sequence joins TRBV2 and TRBJ2-7, with D tentatively TRBD2 (6 bases). CDR3 length: 14 residues. Deletions cut 11 bases from V and 5 bases from J, with 22 bases between. Germline V lookup: CDR1 SNHLY, CDR2 FYNNEI. In DNA form, the CDR3 reads TGTGCCCTCCGTCCGGGGGACCTGGTCGACGAGCAGTACTTC. Translated, it gives CALRPGDLVDEQYF.

For this clonotype: It may be a read error: a sequence one base away is much more abundant. The chain carries TRBV7-9 and TRBJ1-1, with TRBD1 as a possible D gene (5 bases). The germline gives CDR1 SEHNR, CDR2 FQNEAQ (reference sequence). V was trimmed by 2 bases and J by 3 bases, leaving 13 bases between them. The CDR3 extends over 15 amino acids. CDR3 sequence reads: CASSLTRQGDTEAFF. In DNA form, the CDR3 reads TGTGCCAGCAGCTTAACTCGCCAGGGAGACACTGAAGCTTTCTTT.

This clonotype is deemed medium-sized (0.01 to 0.1%). The chain has TRBV20-1 and TRBJ2-3, with TRBD2 identical over 9 bases. J lost 1 base, V lost 3 bases, and 5 bases had no gene match. Per germline, CDR1 DFQATT and CDR2 SNEGSKA (reference sequence). The CDR3 has 15 amino acids. The CDR3 nucleotides read TGCAGTGCTAGGGTTATAGCGGGGGGCACAGATACGCAGTATTTT. Protein: CSARVIAGGTDTQYF.

Points on this clonotype: This sequence may be a read error, since a much larger clone differs from it by one base. The rearrangement joins TRBV5-6 to TRBJ1-3; D is unclear. Trimming stripped 2 bases from V and 4 bases from J, with 7 bases between. Germline CDR1 is SGHDT and CDR2 is YYEEEE. The CDR3 consists of 13 residues. CDR3 DNA: TGTGCCAGCAGCTTCGACTGGGGAAACACCATATATTTT. Translated: CASSFDWGNTIYF.